The 10 T cell receptor beta chains presented below share a single source sample, sequenced in a study of cytomegalovirus exposure and HLA in healthy donors. The PCR was carried out with 60 Vbeta primers and 13 Jbeta primers. Generated by immunoSEQ multiplex PCR, the TCRdb table keeps only in-frame clones and is missing some. Among over 85,000 clones, around four fifths were seen once, and the ten largest hold 2% to 3%. Sequenced material: PBMCs. Every receptor here comes from a man in his forties in good health and CMV-seronegative.

The rearrangement joins TRBV5-1 to TRBJ2-6, with 9 bases lining up with TRBD1. V gave up 2 bases and J gave up 4 bases; unmatched junction bases: 7. CDR3 length equals 17 residues. Germline V gene sequence: CDR1 SGHRS, CDR2 YFSETQ. Here the CDR3 reads CASSFLGQGTGANVLTF. In DNA form, the CDR3 reads TGCGCCAGCAGCTTCCTAGGACAGGGGACCGGGGCCAACGTCCTGACTTTC.

As regards this clone: One end of the junction is discordant with germline, which a read error may explain. The CDR3 DNA follows: TGTGCTAGCAGCTTAGCGACGGAGGGAGGGGGTCAGCCCCAGCATTTT. Amino acid sequence: CASSLATEGGGQPQHF. J is TRBJ1-5 and V is TRBV7-7; TRBD1 might be the D (6 bases). Per the germline V gene, CDR1 is SSHAT and CDR2 is FNYEAQ (reference sequence). The CDR3 runs 16 residues.

The chain couples TRBV13 to TRBJ2-7, with D tentatively TRBD2 (5 bases). Germline V gives CDR1 PRHDT, CDR2 FYEKMQ (reference sequence). V was trimmed by 0 bases and J by 6 bases, leaving 18 bases between them. The CDR3 consists of 16 residues. The CDR3 protein is CASSLGSGLPTSEQYF. CDR3 bases: TGTGCCAGCAGCTTAGGTTCGGGGTTGCCCACATCCGAGCAGTACTTC.

V is TRBV27 and J is TRBJ1-2; 8 nucleotides line up with TRBD1. The germline V gene encodes CDR1 MNHEY and CDR2 SMNVEV (reference sequence). V shed 6 bases and J 1 base; nucleotides not matched to a gene: 1. The CDR3 is 13 residues long. The CDR3 is CASRGQVNYGYTF. CDR3 DNA: TGTGCCAGCAGGGGACAGGTTAACTATGGCTACACCTTC.

J is TRBJ1-1 and V is TRBV29-1; no reliable D call. Germline loops: CDR1 SQVTM, CDR2 ANQGSEA. The CDR3 covers 14 residues. Trimming stripped 5 bases from V and 4 bases from J, with 17 bases between. Here the CDR3 DNA reads TGCAGCGTTAGTCCCAGTGTACTATTCACTGAAGCTTTCTTT. Amino acids: CSVSPSVLFTEAFF.

This clone was observed a single time. The rearrangement joins TRBV4-3 to TRBJ1-1, with 9 nucleotides matching TRBD1. J lost 10 bases, V lost 3 bases, and 12 bases had no gene match. CDR3 size: 15 residues. Germline assignment: CDR1 LGHNA and CDR2 YSLEER. The CDR3 spells CASSHPGTGRAGAFF. The CDR3 DNA reads as TGCGCCAGCAGCCACCCCGGGACAGGGAGAGCCGGAGCTTTCTTT.

This sequence joins TRBV11-2 and TRBJ2-1, with 7 bases identical to TRBD1. The germline V gene has CDR1 SGHAT and CDR2 FQNNGV. V dropped 0 bases and J dropped 4; count of bases not matched to a gene: 3. There are 15 residues in the CDR3. The CDR3 DNA follows: TGTGCCAGCAGCTTAGATAGGGGGCTATACAATGAGCAGTTCTTC. Translated: CASSLDRGLYNEQFF. Supplemented by reference TRBV11-2 and TRBJ2-1, the full variable domain reads EAGVAQSPRYKIIEKRQSVAFWCNPISGHATLYWYQQILGQGPKLLIQFQNNGVVDDSQLPKDRFSAERLKGVDSTLKIQPAKLEDSAVYLCASSLDRGLYNEQFFGPGTRLTVL.

V gene TRBV28 combines with J gene TRBJ2-1; 9 nucleotides line up with TRBD2. V dropped 6 bases and J dropped 5; count of bases not matched to a gene: 11. The CDR3 consists of 16 residues. From germline, CDR1 is MDHEN and CDR2 SYDVKM. CDR3 bases: TGTGCCAGCAGGGCGCGGGAGGGGGGGAAAAACAATGAGCAGTTCTTC. This gives the protein CASRAREGGKNNEQFF.

V and J are TRBV15 and TRBJ2-7, with D possibly TRBD2 on 5 matching bases. Per germline, CDR1 LNHNV and CDR2 YYDKDF (reference sequence). Trimming took 5 bases from V and 3 from J, leaving 17 bases between them. CDR3 length: 15 residues. CDR3 loop: CATSPGGGRDYEQYF. The CDR3 DNA is TGTGCCACCAGCCCCGGTGGCGGTCGGGACTACGAGCAGTACTTC.

There are a few counts of this clone. The chain couples TRBV10-3 to TRBJ2-1; a weak D match, TRBD2 (6 bases). The ends were cut back, 5 bases at V and 5 bases at J, with 16 bases in the middle. The germline gives CDR1 ENHRY, CDR2 SYGVKD. There are 15 residues in the CDR3. The CDR3 region has the DNA TGTGCCATCAGTTTACTCGGGGGAACGGACAATGAGCAGTTCTTC. This sequence encodes CAISLLGGTDNEQFF.